This is a list of T cell receptor beta chains from one sample in a study of Ad26.COV2.S vaccination and SARS-CoV-2 variants. Assay: immunoSEQ multiplex PCR; the TCRdb copy retains only in-frame clones and omits some. Of fewer than 400,000 clones in the sample, roughly nine tenths were seen once. The sequencing here drew on peripheral blood, taken in a trial of Ad26.COV2.S vaccine versus placebo. These TCRs come from a person between 18 and 65 years old who received the Ad26.COV2.S COVID-19 vaccine or a placebo. Each CDR3 is given without its conserved first and last residue. Each record gives: V gene, CDR3 length, CDR3 protein.

v_gene: TRBV18
len: 10
CDR3aa: ASSQGSGELF

v_gene: TRBV7-2
len: 15
CDR3aa: ASSPGTSGMFYNEQF

v_gene: TRBV7-9
len: 13
CDR3aa: ASSLGLAGPYEQY

v_gene: TRBV3-1/TRBV3-2
len: 11
CDR3aa: ASRPTGLNTIY

v_gene: TRBV7-6
len: 14
CDR3aa: ASSIQGEVYTGELF

v_gene: TRBV7-9
len: 11
CDR3aa: ASSPARDNEQF

v_gene: TRBV5-1
len: 13
CDR3aa: ASSSSGSLNTEAF

v_gene: TRBV7-9
len: 13
CDR3aa: ASSLVRTSYNEQF

v_gene: TRBV27
len: 13
CDR3aa: ASSLNGGARETQY

v_gene: TRBV6-2/TRBV6-3
len: 16
CDR3aa: ASSYPTGQGAFGNTIY

v_gene: TRBV9
len: 18
CDR3aa: ASSPTRDNTGPYSGNTIY

v_gene: TRBV5-4
len: 12
CDR3aa: ASSLISLGYGYT

v_gene: TRBV7-9
len: 12
CDR3aa: ASSPPLSSYEQY

v_gene: TRBV9
len: 14
CDR3aa: ASSLLAGASTDTQY

v_gene: TRBV5-4
len: 15
CDR3aa: ASSLTNLQGIIYGYT

v_gene: TRBV5-6
len: 14
CDR3aa: ASSLGLAGPTDTQY

v_gene: TRBV6-6
len: 13
CDR3aa: ASIPLGTEGGEAF

v_gene: TRBV6-5
len: 14
CDR3aa: ASSYTPGEANYGYT

v_gene: TRBV2
len: 11
CDR3aa: ASRASSGNTIY

v_gene: TRBV12-3/TRBV12-4
len: 11
CDR3aa: ASSLSGLGTIY

v_gene: TRBV18
len: 14
CDR3aa: ASSPRNSGSSNRML

v_gene: TRBV30
len: 13
CDR3aa: AWSIAQGSSEKLF

v_gene: TRBV7-9
len: 14
CDR3aa: ASSLALRGDQETQY

v_gene: TRBV28
len: 10
CDR3aa: ASSLPPYGYT

v_gene: TRBV27
len: 12
CDR3aa: ASRWLAGEMGQF

v_gene: TRBV9
len: 11
CDR3aa: ASSTTLNSPLH